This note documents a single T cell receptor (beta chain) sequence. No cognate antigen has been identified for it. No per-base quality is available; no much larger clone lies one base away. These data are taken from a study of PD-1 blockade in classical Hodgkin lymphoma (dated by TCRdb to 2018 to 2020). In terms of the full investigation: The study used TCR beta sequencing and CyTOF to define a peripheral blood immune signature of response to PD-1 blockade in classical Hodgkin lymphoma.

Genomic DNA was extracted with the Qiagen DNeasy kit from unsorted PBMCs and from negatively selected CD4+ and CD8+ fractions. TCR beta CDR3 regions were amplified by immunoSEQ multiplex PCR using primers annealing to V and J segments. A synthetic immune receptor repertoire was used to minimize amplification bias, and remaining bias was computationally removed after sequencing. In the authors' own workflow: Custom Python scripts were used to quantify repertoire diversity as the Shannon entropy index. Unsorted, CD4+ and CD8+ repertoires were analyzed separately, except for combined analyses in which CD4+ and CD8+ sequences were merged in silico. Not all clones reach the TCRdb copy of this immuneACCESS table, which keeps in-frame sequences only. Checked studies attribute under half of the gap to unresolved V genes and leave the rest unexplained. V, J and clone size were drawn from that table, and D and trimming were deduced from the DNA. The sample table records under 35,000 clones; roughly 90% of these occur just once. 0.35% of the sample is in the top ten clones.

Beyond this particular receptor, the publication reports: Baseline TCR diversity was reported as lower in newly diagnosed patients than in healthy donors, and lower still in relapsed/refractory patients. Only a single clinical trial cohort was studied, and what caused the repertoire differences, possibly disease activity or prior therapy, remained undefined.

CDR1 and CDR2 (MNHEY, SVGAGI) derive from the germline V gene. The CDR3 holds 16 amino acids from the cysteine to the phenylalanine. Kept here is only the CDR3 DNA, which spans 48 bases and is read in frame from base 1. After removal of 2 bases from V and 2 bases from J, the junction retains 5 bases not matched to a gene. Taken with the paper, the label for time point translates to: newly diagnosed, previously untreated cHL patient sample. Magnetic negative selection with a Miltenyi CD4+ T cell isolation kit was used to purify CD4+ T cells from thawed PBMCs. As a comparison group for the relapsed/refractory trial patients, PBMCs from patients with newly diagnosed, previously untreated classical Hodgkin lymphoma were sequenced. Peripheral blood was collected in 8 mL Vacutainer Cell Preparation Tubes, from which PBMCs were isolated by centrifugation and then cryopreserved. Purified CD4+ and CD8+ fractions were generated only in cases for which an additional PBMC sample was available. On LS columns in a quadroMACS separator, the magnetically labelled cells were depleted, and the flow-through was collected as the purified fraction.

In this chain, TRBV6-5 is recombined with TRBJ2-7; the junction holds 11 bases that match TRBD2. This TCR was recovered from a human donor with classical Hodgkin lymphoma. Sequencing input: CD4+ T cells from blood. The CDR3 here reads CASSYTGTSGTYEQYF. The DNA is TGTGCCAGCAGTTACACCGGGACTAGCGGCACCTACGAGCAGTACTTC.